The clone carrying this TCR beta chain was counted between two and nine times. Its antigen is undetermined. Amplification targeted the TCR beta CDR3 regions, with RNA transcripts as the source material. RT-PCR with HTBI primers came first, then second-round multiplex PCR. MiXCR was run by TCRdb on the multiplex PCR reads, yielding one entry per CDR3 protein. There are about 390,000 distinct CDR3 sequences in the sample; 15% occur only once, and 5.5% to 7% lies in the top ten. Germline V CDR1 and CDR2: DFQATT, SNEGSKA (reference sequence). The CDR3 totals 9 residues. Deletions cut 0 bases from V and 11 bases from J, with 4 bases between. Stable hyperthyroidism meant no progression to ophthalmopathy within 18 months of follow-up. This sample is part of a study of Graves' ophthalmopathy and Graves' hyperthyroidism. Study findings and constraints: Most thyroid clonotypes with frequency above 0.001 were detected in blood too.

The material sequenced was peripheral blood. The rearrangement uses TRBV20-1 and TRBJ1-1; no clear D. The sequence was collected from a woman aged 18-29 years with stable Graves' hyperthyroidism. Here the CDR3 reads CSARDEAFF. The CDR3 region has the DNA TGCAGTGCTAGAGATGAGGCTTTCTTT.